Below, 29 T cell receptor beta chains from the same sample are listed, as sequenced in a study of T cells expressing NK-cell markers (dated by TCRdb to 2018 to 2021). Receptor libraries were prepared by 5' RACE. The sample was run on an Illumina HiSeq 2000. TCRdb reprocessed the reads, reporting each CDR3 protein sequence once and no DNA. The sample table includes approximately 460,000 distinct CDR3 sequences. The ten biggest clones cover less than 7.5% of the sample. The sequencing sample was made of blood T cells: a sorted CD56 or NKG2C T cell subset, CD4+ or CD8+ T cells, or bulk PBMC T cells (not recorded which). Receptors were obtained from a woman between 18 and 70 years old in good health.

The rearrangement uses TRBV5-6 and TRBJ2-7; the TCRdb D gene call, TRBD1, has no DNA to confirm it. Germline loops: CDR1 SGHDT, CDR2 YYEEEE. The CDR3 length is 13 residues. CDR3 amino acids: CASTLQGRMKQYF. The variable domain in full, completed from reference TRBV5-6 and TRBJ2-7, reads DAGVTQSPTHLIKTRGQQVTLRCSPKSGHDTVSWYQQALGQGPQFIFQYYEEEERQRGNFPDRFSGHQFPNYSSELNVNALLLGDSALYLCASTLQGRMKQYFGPGTRLTVT.

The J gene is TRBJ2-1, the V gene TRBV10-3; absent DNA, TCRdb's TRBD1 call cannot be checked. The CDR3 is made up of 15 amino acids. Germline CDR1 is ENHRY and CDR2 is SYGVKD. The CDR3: CAISVQGAGYNEQFF.

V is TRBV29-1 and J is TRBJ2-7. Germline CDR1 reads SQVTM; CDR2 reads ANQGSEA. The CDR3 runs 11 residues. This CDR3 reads CSVEGDYEQYF.

CDR3 region: CASSPIQGRKTDTQYF. The chain uses TRBV18 and TRBJ2-3; TCRdb outputs TRBD1, but without DNA this stays unchecked. The length of the CDR3 is 16 residues. The germline V gene has CDR1 KGHSH and CDR2 LQKENI.

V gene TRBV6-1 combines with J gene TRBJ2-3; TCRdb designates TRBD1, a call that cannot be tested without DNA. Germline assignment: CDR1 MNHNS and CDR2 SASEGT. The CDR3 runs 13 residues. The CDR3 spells CATHRARTDTQYF.

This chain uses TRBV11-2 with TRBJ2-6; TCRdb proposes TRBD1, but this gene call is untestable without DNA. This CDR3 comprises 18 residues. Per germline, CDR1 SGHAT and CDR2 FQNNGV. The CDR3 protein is CASSLSPGQLPGANVLTF.

This CDR3 is CASSTPPDRVTEAFF. The V and J genes are TRBV19 and TRBJ1-1; TCRdb calls TRBD1, which cannot be checked without DNA. CDR3 length equals 15 residues. Looked up from germline, CDR1 is LNHDA and CDR2 is SQIVND (reference sequence). The full variable domain, completed using reference TRBV19 and TRBJ1-1, is DGGITQSPKYLFRKEGQNVTLSCEQNLNHDAMYWYRQDPGQGLRLIYYSQIVNDFQKGDIAEGYSVSREKKESFPLTVTSAQKNPTAFYLCASSTPPDRVTEAFFGQGTRLTVV.

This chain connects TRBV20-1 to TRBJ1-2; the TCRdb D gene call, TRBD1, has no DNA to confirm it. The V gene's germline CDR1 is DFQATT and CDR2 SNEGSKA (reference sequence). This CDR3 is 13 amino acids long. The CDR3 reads CSASEGAPYGYTF.

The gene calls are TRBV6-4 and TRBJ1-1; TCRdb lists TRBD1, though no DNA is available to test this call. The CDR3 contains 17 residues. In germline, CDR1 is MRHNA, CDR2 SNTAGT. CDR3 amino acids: CASSDSSTGGMITEAFF.

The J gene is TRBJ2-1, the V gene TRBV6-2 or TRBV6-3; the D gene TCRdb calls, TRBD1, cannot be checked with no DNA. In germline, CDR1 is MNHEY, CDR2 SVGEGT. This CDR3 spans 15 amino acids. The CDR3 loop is CASKPGRTGDNEQFF.

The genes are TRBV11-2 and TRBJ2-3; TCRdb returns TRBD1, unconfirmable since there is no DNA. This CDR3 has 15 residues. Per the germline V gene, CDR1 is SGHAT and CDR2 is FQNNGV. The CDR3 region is CASSWSTGYADTQYF.

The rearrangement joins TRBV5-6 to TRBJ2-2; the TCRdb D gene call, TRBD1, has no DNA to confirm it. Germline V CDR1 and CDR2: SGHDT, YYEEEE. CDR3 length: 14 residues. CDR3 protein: CASSLQGSAGELFF.

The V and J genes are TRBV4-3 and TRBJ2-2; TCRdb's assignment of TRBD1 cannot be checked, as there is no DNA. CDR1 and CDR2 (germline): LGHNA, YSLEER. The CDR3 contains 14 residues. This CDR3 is CASSLEARDGELFF.

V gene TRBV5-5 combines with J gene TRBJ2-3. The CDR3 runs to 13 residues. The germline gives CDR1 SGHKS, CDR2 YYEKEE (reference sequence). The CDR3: CASKPYGTDTQYF.

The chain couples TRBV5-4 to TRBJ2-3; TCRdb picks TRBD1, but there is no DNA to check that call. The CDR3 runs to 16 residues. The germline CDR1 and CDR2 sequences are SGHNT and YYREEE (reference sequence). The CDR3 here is CASSFPAGRRSDTQYF.

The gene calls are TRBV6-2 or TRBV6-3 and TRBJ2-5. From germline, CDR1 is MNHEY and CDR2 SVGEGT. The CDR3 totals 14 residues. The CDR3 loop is CASSYSMPQETQYF.

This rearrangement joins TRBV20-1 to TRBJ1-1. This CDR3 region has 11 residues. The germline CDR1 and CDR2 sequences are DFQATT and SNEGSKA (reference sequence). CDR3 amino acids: CSPTVNTEAFF.

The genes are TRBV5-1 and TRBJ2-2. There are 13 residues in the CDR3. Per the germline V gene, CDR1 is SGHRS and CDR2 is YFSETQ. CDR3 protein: CASSLERTGELFF. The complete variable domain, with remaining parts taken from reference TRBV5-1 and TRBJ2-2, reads KAGVTQTPRYLIKTRGQQVTLSCSPISGHRSVSWYQQTPGQGLQFLFEYFSETQRNKGNFPGRFSGRQFSNSRSEMNVSTLELGDSALYLCASSLERTGELFFGEGSRLTVL.

CDR3 amino acids: CATTRTSGGVRETQYF. This chain connects TRBV19 to TRBJ2-5; TCRdb picks TRBD2, but there is no DNA to check that call. This CDR3 comprises 16 residues. Germline V lookup: CDR1 LNHDA, CDR2 SQIVND (reference sequence). The whole variable domain, filled in from reference TRBV19 and TRBJ2-5, reads DGGITQSPKYLFRKEGQNVTLSCEQNLNHDAMYWYRQDPGQGLRLIYYSQIVNDFQKGDIAEGYSVSREKKESFPLTVTSAQKNPTAFYLCATTRTSGGVRETQYFGPGTRLLVL.

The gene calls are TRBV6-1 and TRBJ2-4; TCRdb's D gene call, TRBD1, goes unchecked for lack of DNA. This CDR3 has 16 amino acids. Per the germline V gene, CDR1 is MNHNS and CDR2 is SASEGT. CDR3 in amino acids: CASSPPPGLAKNIQYF.

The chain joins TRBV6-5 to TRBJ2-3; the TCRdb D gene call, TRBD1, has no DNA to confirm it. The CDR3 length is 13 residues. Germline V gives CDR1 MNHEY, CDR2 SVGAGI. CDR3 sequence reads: CASSYYTGGQQYF.

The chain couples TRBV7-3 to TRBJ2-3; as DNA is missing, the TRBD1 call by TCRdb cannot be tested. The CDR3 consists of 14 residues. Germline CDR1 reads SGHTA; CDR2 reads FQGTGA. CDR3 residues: CASSLGQASDTQYF.

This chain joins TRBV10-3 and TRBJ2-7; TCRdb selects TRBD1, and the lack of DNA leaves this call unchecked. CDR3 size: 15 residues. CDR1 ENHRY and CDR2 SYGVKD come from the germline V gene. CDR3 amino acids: CAISPHGQGTYEQYF.

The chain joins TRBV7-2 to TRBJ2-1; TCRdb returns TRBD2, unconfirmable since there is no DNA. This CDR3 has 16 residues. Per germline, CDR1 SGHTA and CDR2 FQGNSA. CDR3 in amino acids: CASSPQTSRIYNEQFF.

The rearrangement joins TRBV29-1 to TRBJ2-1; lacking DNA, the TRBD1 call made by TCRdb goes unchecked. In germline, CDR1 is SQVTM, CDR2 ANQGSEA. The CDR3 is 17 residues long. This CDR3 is CSVVGVSESSSYNEQFF.

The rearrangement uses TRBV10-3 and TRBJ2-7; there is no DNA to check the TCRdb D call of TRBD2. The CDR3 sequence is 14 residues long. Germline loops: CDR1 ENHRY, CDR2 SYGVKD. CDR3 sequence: CAIKGLAGAYEQYF.

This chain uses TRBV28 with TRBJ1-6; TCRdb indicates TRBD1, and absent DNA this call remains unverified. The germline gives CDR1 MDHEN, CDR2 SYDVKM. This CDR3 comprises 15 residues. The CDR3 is CASSSPGTANSPLHF.

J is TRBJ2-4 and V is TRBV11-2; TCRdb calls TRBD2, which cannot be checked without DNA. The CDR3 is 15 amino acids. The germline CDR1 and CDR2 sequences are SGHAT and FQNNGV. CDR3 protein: CASSSGGGAKNIQYF.

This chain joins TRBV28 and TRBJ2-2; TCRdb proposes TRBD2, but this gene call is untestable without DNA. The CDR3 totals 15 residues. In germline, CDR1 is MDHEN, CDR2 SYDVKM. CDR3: CASDSSVLGTGELFF.